This paragraph reports one T cell receptor beta chain. The entry originates in a study of blood T cell repertoires in COVID-19. TCRdb's copy holds only in-frame clones and misses some; the assay was immunoSEQ multiplex PCR. The sample includes more than 200,000 clones, around nine tenths of them seen just once. Germline trimming cut 11 bases from V and 6 bases from J; bases unmatched to any gene: 5. Looked up from germline, CDR1 is MDHEN and CDR2 is SYDVKM. CDR3 length: 12 residues. The sequence derives from a man aged 30-40 years who had recovered from COVID-19. Sequencing input: PBMCs or T cells enriched from blood (not recorded which). This chain connects TRBV28 to TRBJ1-5, with 9 bases identical to TRBD1. The CDR3 region has the DNA TGTGCCGGAGGGGACAGGGTTCAGCCCCAGCATTTT. Protein: CAGGDRVQPQHF.